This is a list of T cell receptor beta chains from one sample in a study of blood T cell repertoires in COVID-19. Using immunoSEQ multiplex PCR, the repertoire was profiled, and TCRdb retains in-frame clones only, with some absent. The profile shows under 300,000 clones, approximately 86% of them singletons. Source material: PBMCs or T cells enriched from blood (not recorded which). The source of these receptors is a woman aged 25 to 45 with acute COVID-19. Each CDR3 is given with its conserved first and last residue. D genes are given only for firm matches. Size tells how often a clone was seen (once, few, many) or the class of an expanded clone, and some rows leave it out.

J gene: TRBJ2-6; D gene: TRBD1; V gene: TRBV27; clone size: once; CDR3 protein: CASSLLGDRGPGGANVLTF; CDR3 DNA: TGTGCCAGCAGCCTATTGGGGGACAGGGGGCCTGGTGGGGCCAACGTCCTGACTTTC
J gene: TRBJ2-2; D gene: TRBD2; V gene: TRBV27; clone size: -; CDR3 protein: CASSTPKRASGGPNTGELFF; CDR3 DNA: TGTGCCAGCAGCACCCCCAAGCGGGCTAGCGGGGGGCCGAACACCGGGGAGCTGTTTTTT
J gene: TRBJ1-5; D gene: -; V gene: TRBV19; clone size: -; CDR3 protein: CASIGARGEAGSNQPQHF; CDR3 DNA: TGTGCCAGTATAGGCGCAAGGGGAGAAGCGGGTAGCAATCAGCCCCAGCATTTT
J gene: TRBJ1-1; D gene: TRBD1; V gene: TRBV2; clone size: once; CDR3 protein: CASGTGQSQLLLAFF; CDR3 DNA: TGTGCCAGCGGGACAGGGCAATCCCAACTCCTGTTGGCTTTCTTT
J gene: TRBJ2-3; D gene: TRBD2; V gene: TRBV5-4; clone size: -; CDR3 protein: CASSFAGDADTQYF; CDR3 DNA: TGTGCCAGCAGCTTCGCGGGGGACGCAGATACGCAGTATTTT
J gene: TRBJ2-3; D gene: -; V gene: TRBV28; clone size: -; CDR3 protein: CASSLRGPSTDTQYF; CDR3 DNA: TGTGCCAGCAGTCTGCGGGGCCCTAGCACAGATACGCAGTATTTT
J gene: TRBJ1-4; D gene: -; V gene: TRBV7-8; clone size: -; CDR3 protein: CASFGGEKLFF; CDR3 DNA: TGTGCCAGCTTTGGGGGGGAAAAACTGTTTTTT
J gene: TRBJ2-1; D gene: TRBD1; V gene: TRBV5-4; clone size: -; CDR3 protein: CASSLRQGSYNEQFF; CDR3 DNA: TGTGCCAGCAGCTTGAGACAGGGGTCCTACAATGAGCAGTTCTTC
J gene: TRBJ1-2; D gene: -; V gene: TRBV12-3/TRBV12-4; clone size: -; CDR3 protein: CASSLAGVGGYTF; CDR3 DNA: TGTGCCAGCAGTTTAGCAGGGGTCGGGGGCTACACCTTC
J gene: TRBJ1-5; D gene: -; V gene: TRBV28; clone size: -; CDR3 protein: CASGGNHQPQHF; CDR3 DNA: TGTGCCAGTGGGGGCAATCATCAGCCCCAGCATTTT
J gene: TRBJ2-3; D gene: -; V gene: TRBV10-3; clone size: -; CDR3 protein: CAISADGAAGLADTQYF; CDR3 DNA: TGTGCCATCAGTGCTGACGGGGCGGCGGGACTCGCCGATACGCAGTATTTT
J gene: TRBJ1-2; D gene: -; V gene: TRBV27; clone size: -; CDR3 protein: CASRGGGANYGYTF; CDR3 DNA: TGTGCCAGCAGAGGCGGCGGAGCAAACTATGGCTACACCTTC
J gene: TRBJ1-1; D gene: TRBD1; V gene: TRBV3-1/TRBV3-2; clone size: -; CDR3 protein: CASSPHGSTGGETNTEAFF; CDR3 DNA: TGTGCCAGTTCCCCACACGGGTCCACAGGGGGCGAGACGAACACTGAAGCTTTCTTT
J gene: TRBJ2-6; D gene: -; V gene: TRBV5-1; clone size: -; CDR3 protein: CASSFDSLGANVLTF; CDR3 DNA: TGCGCCAGCAGCTTCGACAGCTTGGGGGCCAACGTCCTGACTTTC
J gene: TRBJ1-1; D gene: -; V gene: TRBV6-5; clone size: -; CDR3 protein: CASSSEGTEAFF; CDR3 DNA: TGTGCCAGCAGTTCCGAGGGAACTGAAGCTTTCTTT
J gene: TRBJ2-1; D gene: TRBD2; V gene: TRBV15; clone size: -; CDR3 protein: CATRPGPGGDEQFF; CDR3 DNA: TGTGCCACCAGACCTGGCCCCGGGGGGGATGAGCAGTTCTTC
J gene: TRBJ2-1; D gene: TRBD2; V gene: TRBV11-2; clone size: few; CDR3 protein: CASRQTSGRAGEQFF; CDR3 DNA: TGTGCCAGCCGACAGACTAGCGGGAGGGCCGGTGAGCAGTTCTTC